This TCR beta chain was identified during a study of shared clonotypes between healthy human individuals. Background on the study: Aged 18 to 49, the donors were two women and three men. CD4 naive cells filled three plates per donor, CD4 memory three, CD8 naive two and CD8 memory one.

Sequencing used immunoSEQ multiplex PCR; TCRdb keeps in-frame clones, though not all of them. The table shows 2.5 million or so clones, with approximately 94% occurring only once. Trimming removed 5 bases from V and 4 bases from J; junction bases left unmatched: 10. The CDR3 is 15 amino acids. Germline V gene lookup returns CDR1 MDHEN and CDR2 SYDVKM. The sequenced material came from naive CD4+ T cells sorted from blood. Specified subset: CD45RA+ positively selected. The V and J genes are TRBV28 and TRBJ1-2, with TRBD1 matching over 7 bases. The clonotype was recovered from a man younger than 30 in good health. This chain's CDR3 is CASSPWTGKVYGYTF. The CDR3 bases are TGTGCCAGCAGTCCCTGGACAGGAAAGGTCTATGGCTACACCTTC.